These 27 T cell receptor beta chains were all obtained from the same sample, sequenced in a study of cytomegalovirus exposure and HLA in healthy donors. Primers for the PCR totalled 60 Vbeta and 13 Jbeta. TCRdb's table, derived via immunoSEQ multiplex PCR, lists solely in-frame clones and lacks some. Of about 130,000 clones in the sample, about 74% were seen once. Sample: PBMCs. Every receptor here comes from a woman aged 50 to 65 in good health and CMV-seropositive.

The chain has TRBV2 and TRBJ1-4, with 8 bases that match TRBD1. In germline, CDR1 is SNHLY, CDR2 FYNNEI. The CDR3 is 15 amino acids. Trimming took 8 bases from V and 5 from J; bases not matched to a gene: 10. The CDR3 nucleotides are TGTGCCAGCGCCACCCAGGGGGCATGGAATGAAAAACTGTTTTTT. Its protein product is CASATQGAWNEKLFF.

The genes are TRBV4-1 and TRBJ2-7, with D maybe TRBD2 (6 bases). Trimming cost V 0 bases and J 4 bases, with 16 bases left between them. The CDR3 is made up of 16 amino acids. CDR1 and CDR2 (germline): MGHRA, YSYEKL. The CDR3 bases are TGCGCCAGCAGCCAAGAGCTCCGGGAGCCTTTTTACGAGCAGTACTTC. This encodes CASSQELREPFYEQYF.

This clone was counted between two and nine times. The same CDR3 can be traced to other DNA sequences in this sample. This chain uses TRBV27 with TRBJ1-1; 8 bases are shared with TRBD1. Germline V gene lookup returns CDR1 MNHEY and CDR2 SMNVEV (reference sequence). The CDR3 spans 14 residues. V shed 5 bases, J shed 3 bases, and the junction held 5 bases outside the gene matches. CDR3 nucleotides: TGTGCCAGCAGTCTACAGGGGGGGGACACTGAAGCTTTCTTT. Translation gives CASSLQGGDTEAFF.

This clone was picked up a small number of times. The gene calls are TRBV7-9 and TRBJ2-7; D is uncertain. The CDR3 is 10 amino acids. The germline V and J ends were trimmed by 5 bases and 6 bases, with 5 bases remaining between them. Germline-derived CDR1 and CDR2 are SEHNR and FQNEAQ (reference sequence). CDR3 protein: CASSRVEQYF. CDR3 in DNA: TGTGCCAGCAGCCGCGTCGAGCAGTACTTC.

Comment on this clone: A read error may account for a junction end that differs from germline. The chain combines TRBV5-1 with TRBJ1-2, with 8 positions matching TRBD1. The CDR3 extends over 15 amino acids. From germline, CDR1 is SGHRS and CDR2 YFSETQ. The DNA for the CDR3 is TGTGCCAGCAGCTTTACAGGGGGACCCTACTATGGCTACACCTTC. Protein: CASSFTGGPYYGYTF.

This clone was seen a handful of times. The chain carries TRBV4-2 and TRBJ1-3; D is undetermined. V gave up 1 base and J gave up 2 bases, with 12 bases separating them. CDR1 and CDR2 from the germline V gene are LGHNA and YNFKEQ. The CDR3 runs to 16 residues. Here the CDR3 DNA reads TGTGCCAGCAGCCAAGGGGTGGGCGGGACTGGAAACACCATATATTTT. This gives the protein CASSQGVGGTGNTIYF.

The chain couples TRBV11-1 to TRBJ2-2, with a weak D call TRBD2 (5 bases). The CDR3 extends over 16 amino acids. The germline V and J ends were trimmed by 5 bases and 1 base, with 14 bases remaining between them. Germline assignment: CDR1 SGHAT and CDR2 FQDESV (reference sequence). The CDR3 sequence is CASSRTGRQNTGELFF. CDR3 DNA sequence: TGTGCCAGCAGCCGAACGGGAAGACAGAACACCGGGGAGCTGTTTTTT.

This chain joins TRBV4-1 and TRBJ1-6, with 8 bases aligning to TRBD1. The CDR3 spans 15 residues. With V trimmed by 2 bases and J by 6 bases, 3 bases remained unmatched. The germline V gene encodes CDR1 MGHRA and CDR2 YSYEKL. The CDR3 here is CASSQRTGSNSPLHF. As DNA, the CDR3 is TGCGCCAGCAGCCAAAGGACAGGGAGTAATTCACCCCTCCACTTT.

This clone was seen only a few times. The chain uses TRBV27 and TRBJ2-3, with 7 bases lining up with TRBD2. CDR1 is MNHEY, CDR2 SMNVEV, per germline (reference sequence). After removal of 4 bases from V and 0 bases from J, the junction contained 4 bases not matched to a gene. This CDR3 spans 15 amino acids. The CDR3 nucleotides are TGTGCCAGCAGTTCTCGGCGGGGGAGCACAGATACGCAGTATTTT. Protein: CASSSRRGSTDTQYF.

The V gene is TRBV28, the J gene TRBJ1-2; tentative D call: TRBD1 (6 bases). Germline V gene data show CDR1 as MDHEN and CDR2 as SYDVKM. The length of the CDR3 is 14 residues. Trimming removed 11 bases from V and 4 bases from J, with 20 bases in between. CDR3 sequence: CASEGNRAIYGYTF. The CDR3 DNA sequence: TGTGCCTCCGAGGGGAACAGGGCGATCTATGGCTACACCTTC.

In DNA form, the CDR3 reads TGTGCCAGCAGTCAAGGGGTAGGGCGGGGGGACACTGAAGCTTTCTTT. Its protein is CASSQGVGRGDTEAFF. The chain employs TRBV13 and TRBJ1-1; possible D gene TRBD1, 5 bases. This CDR3 spans 16 amino acids. The germline CDR1 and CDR2 sequences are PRHDT and FYEKMQ (reference sequence). Trimming stripped 6 bases from V and 3 bases from J, with 20 bases between.

The genes are TRBV27 and TRBJ2-7, with 7 bases matching TRBD1. V shed 5 bases and J 2 bases; nucleotides not matched to a gene: 9. CDR1 is MNHEY and CDR2 is SMNVEV in the germline V gene (reference sequence). This CDR3 has 15 amino acids. The CDR3 nucleotides read TGTGCCAGCAGTCCTACAGGGGAAGGGACCTACGAGCAGTACTTC. This gives the protein CASSPTGEGTYEQYF.

In its sample, this clone was seen a few times. The chain uses TRBV10-2 and TRBJ1-5, with 8 nucleotides matching TRBD1. There are 17 residues in the CDR3. Per germline, CDR1 WSHSY and CDR2 SAAADI. Trimming took 1 base from V and 3 from J; bases not matched to a gene: 8. Here the CDR3 DNA reads TGCGCCAGCAGTGAGTACCCGACAGGGGCGATCAATCAGCCCCAGCATTTT. Protein: CASSEYPTGAINQPQHF.

This chain connects TRBV7-9 to TRBJ2-1; 7 nucleotides align to TRBD2. Germline CDR1 SEHNR, CDR2 FQNEAQ (reference sequence). This CDR3 has 15 amino acids. The trim removed 1 base at V and 12 bases at J, leaving 12 bases unmatched. This CDR3 reads CASSLGGPPAGAQFF. CDR3 coding DNA: TGTGCCAGCAGCTTAGGAGGCCCCCCCGCGGGAGCGCAGTTCTTC.

A few counts support this clone. The rearrangement uses TRBV7-2 and TRBJ2-7; 10 bases are shared with TRBD1. The V segment lost 5 bases and the J segment 6 bases; nucleotides outside the gene matches: 10. Germline V gene lookup returns CDR1 SGHTA and CDR2 FQGNSA. This CDR3 region has 15 residues. DNA of the CDR3: TGTGCCAGCAGCCCAGGCGCGGGACAGGGGTCCGAGCAGTACTTC. As protein: CASSPGAGQGSEQYF.

This clone came up once. CDR3 sequence (DNA): TGTGCCAGCAGTTTGATTGGACAGCTTAATTCACCCCTCCACTTT. It translates to CASSLIGQLNSPLHF. The chain couples TRBV27 to TRBJ1-6; weak D call: TRBD1 (6 bases). V gave up 3 bases and J gave up 6 bases, with 12 bases separating them. Germline-derived CDR1 and CDR2 are MNHEY and SMNVEV (reference sequence). The CDR3 spans 15 residues.

V and J are TRBV11-2 and TRBJ2-7, with a tentative D call TRBD1 (5 bases). The germline V and J ends were trimmed by 0 bases and 6 bases, with 9 bases remaining between them. This CDR3 spans 13 amino acids. Germline V CDR1 and CDR2: SGHAT, FQNNGV. This CDR3 is CASSLDRDAEQYF. The CDR3 DNA is TGTGCCAGCAGCTTAGACAGGGATGCCGAGCAGTACTTC.

This clone was seen more than once but under ten times. The chain has TRBV13 and TRBJ1-4; 8 bases map to TRBD1. Per the germline V gene, CDR1 is PRHDT and CDR2 is FYEKMQ (reference sequence). The CDR3 totals 16 residues. The V and J ends lost 0 bases and 4 bases, in that order; junction bases with no gene match: 4. The CDR3 is CASSLGGQGYNEKLFF. For the CDR3, the DNA is TGTGCCAGCAGCTTAGGTGGACAGGGCTATAATGAAAAACTGTTTTTT.

With regard to this clone: An end of the junction differs from the germline gene, which may be a read error. The chain couples TRBV2 to TRBJ1-2, with D maybe TRBD1 (6 bases). Germline values: CDR1 SNHLY, CDR2 FYNNEI. This CDR3 region has 14 residues. The CDR3 spells CVSSDGTSKGGYTF. DNA of the CDR3: TGTGTCAGCAGTGACGGGACATCCAAGGGTGGCTACACCTTC.

V and J are TRBV11-2 and TRBJ2-7, with a possible D match to TRBD1 (6 bases). The V gene lost 1 base and the J gene lost 6 bases, with 10 bases spanning the gap. The germline gives CDR1 SGHAT, CDR2 FQNNGV. The CDR3 has 13 residues. The CDR3 DNA follows: TGTGCCAGCAGCTTAGGGGGGCGGGCCGAGCAGTACTTC. As protein: CASSLGGRAEQYF.

The rearrangement uses TRBV13 and TRBJ2-7; 9 bases are shared with TRBD2. Germline trimming cut 0 bases from V and 0 bases from J; bases unmatched to any gene: 6. Germline CDR1 is PRHDT and CDR2 is FYEKMQ (reference sequence). The CDR3 contains 17 residues. The CDR3 coding sequence is TGTGCCAGCAGCTTAGGGACTAGCGGAAGGAGCTCCTACGAGCAGTACTTC. It is translated as CASSLGTSGRSSYEQYF.

The rearrangement links TRBV5-5 to TRBJ1-3; no definite D call. CDR3 length: 15 residues. Germline V gives CDR1 SGHKS, CDR2 YYEKEE (reference sequence). The germline V and J ends were trimmed by 3 bases and 0 bases, with 10 bases remaining between them. CDR3 bases: TGTGCCAGCAGCTCGGTCCGGGTCTCTGGAAACACCATATATTTT. Its translation: CASSSVRVSGNTIYF. Full variable domain (rest looked up from reference TRBV5-5 and TRBJ1-3): DAGVTQSPTHLIKTRGQQVTLRCSPISGHKSVSWYQQVLGQGPQFIFQYYEKEERGRGNFPDRFSARQFPNYSSELNVNALLLGDSALYLCASSSVRVSGNTIYFGEGSWLTVV.

CDR3 nucleotides: TGTGCCAGCAGCGGCGGGGCGGGGGGGTCCCCCGGGGAGCTGTTTTTT. Translated: CASSGGAGGSPGELFF. The chain uses TRBV5-4 and TRBJ2-2; TRBD2 matches at 9 bases. The CDR3 runs 16 residues. The V and J ends lost 4 bases and 6 bases, in that order; junction bases with no gene match: 10. Germline V gives CDR1 SGHNT, CDR2 YYREEE (reference sequence).

A remark on this clone: The same CDR3 arises from other DNA sequences in this sample as well. The chain has TRBV19 and TRBJ2-7; possibly TRBD1 for D (5 bases). This CDR3 contains 13 residues. The germline V and J ends were trimmed by 6 bases and 5 bases, with 14 bases remaining between them. From germline, CDR1 is LNHDA and CDR2 SQIVND (reference sequence). The CDR3 nucleotides read TGTGCCAGTAGCATCGATAGGGGCAACGAGCAGTACTTC. The encoded protein is CASSIDRGNEQYF.

The chain employs TRBV6-1 and TRBJ1-5; a weak D match, TRBD1 (6 bases). The CDR3 has 15 residues. Germline V CDR1 and CDR2: MNHNS, SASEGT. The V gene lost 5 bases and the J gene lost 7 bases, with 18 bases spanning the gap. The CDR3 DNA reads TGTGCCAGCAGTCCTATGAACAGGGTAATGCAGCCCCAGCATTTT. Translating it yields CASSPMNRVMQPQHF.

The rearrangement uses TRBV4-1 and TRBJ2-1; 10 bases are shared with TRBD2. The CDR3 extends over 15 amino acids. The germline gives CDR1 MGHRA, CDR2 YSYEKL. J was trimmed by 4 bases and V by 5 bases; bases with no gene match: 5. The CDR3 DNA follows: TGCGCCAGCAGCACCTTAGCGGGGGGTTACAATGAGCAGTTCTTC. Encoded protein: CASSTLAGGYNEQFF.

The chain combines TRBV6-1 with TRBJ1-5; D might be TRBD1 (5 bases). The CDR3 consists of 16 residues. V lost 1 base, J lost 0 bases, and 10 bases lay in between. The V gene's germline CDR1 is MNHNS and CDR2 SASEGT. The CDR3 is CASSEVGAFSNQPQHF. The CDR3, as DNA: TGTGCCAGCAGTGAAGTTGGGGCTTTTAGCAATCAGCCCCAGCATTTT.